The 18 T cell receptor beta chains presented below share a single source sample, sequenced in a study of shared clonotypes between healthy human individuals (dated by TCRdb to the early 2020s). The library was generated by the immunoSEQ multiplex PCR assay. TCRdb holds this immuneACCESS table with in-frame rearrangements only. Some clones are missing; in checked studies, unresolved V genes explain under half, and the rest has no known cause. The sample has around 500,000 clones on record, about 76% of them singletons. Less than 15% of the sample lies in the top ten. Input material: PBMCs. The receptors stem from a woman between 40 and 50 years old in good health. Some clones in this sample may be carry-over from other donors' samples.

This chain joins TRBV18 and TRBJ1-1; no firm D call. The V gene lost 5 bases and the J gene lost 3 bases, with 10 bases spanning the gap. Germline V lookup: CDR1 KGHSH, CDR2 LQKENI. The CDR3 runs to 13 residues. CDR3 DNA: TGTGCCAGCTCATACACTCTTGACACTGAAGCTTTCTTT. Translating it yields CASSYTLDTEAFF.

The rearrangement joins TRBV28 to TRBJ1-2, with 7 nucleotides matching TRBD1. V gave up 5 bases and J gave up 5 bases; unmatched junction bases: 11. The length of the CDR3 is 15 residues. CDR1 MDHEN and CDR2 SYDVKM come from the germline V gene. The CDR3 region is CASSTRSRGYYGYTF. Written as DNA, the CDR3 is TGTGCCAGCAGTACCCGGAGCAGGGGGTATTATGGCTACACCTTC.

The rearrangement uses TRBV28 and TRBJ1-1; D might be TRBD1 (5 bases). CDR1 and CDR2 (germline): MDHEN, SYDVKM. With 7 bases removed from V and 4 bases from J, the gap between germline ends came to 22 bases. The CDR3 extends over 16 amino acids. The DNA of the CDR3 is TGTGCCAGCACCAGACCCTTGGTAGGGGCCACCACTGAAGCTTTCTTT. Protein product: CASTRPLVGATTEAFF.

A single count supports this clone. J is TRBJ2-3 and V is TRBV15; the match to TRBD1 covers 8 bases. Germline loops: CDR1 LNHNV, CDR2 YYDKDF (reference sequence). This CDR3 is built from 17 residues. Trimming took 1 base from V and 1 from J; bases not matched to a gene: 7. CDR3 DNA: TGTGCCACCAGCAGAGGTTCCAGGGGGCTCGGCACAGATACGCAGTATTTT. Protein product: CATSRGSRGLGTDTQYF. The whole variable domain, filled in from reference TRBV15 and TRBJ2-3, reads DAMVIQNPRYQVTQFGKPVTLSCSQTLNHNVMYWYQQKSSQAPKLLFHYYDKDFNNEADTPDNFQSRRPNTSFCFLDIRSPGLGDTAMYLCATSRGSRGLGTDTQYFGPGTRLTVL.

The chain has TRBV2 and TRBJ2-6, with D possibly being TRBD1 (6 bases). The germline CDR1 and CDR2 sequences are SNHLY and FYNNEI. The CDR3 length is 17 residues. The V end was cut by 5 bases, the J end by 2 bases, with 16 bases between. CDR3 sequence reads: CASSSRGNSAGANVLTF. In DNA form, the CDR3 reads TGTGCCAGCAGTTCCAGGGGAAACTCGGCTGGGGCCAACGTCCTGACTTTC.

The J gene is TRBJ2-1, the V gene TRBV11-2; 13 positions agree with TRBD2. The CDR3 is made up of 15 amino acids. The ends lost 5 bases at V and 8 bases at J; junction bases unmatched: 6. Germline values: CDR1 SGHAT, CDR2 FQNNGV. The CDR3 DNA sequence: TGTGCCAGCAGCCCCCGGACTAGCGGGAGCTATGAGCAGTTCTTC. Residues: CASSPRTSGSYEQFF.

This clone was picked up one time. Other nucleotide sequences from this sample produce the same CDR3. The chain recombines TRBV4-1 with TRBJ1-2; 7 bases align to TRBD1. The length of the CDR3 is 15 residues. Germline CDR1 is MGHRA and CDR2 is YSYEKL. Losses at the gene ends were 0 bases for V and 1 base for J; bases not matched to a gene: 2. The CDR3, as DNA: TGCGCCAGCAGCCAAGAAGGGACAGTTAACTATGGCTACACCTTC. Protein: CASSQEGTVNYGYTF.

The V gene is TRBV7-3, the J gene TRBJ2-2; 11 positions match TRBD2. J lost 4 bases, V lost 0 bases, and 4 bases had no gene match. The germline V gene has CDR1 SGHTA and CDR2 FQGTGA. CDR3 length: 17 residues. Written as DNA, the CDR3 is TGTGCCAGCAGCTTAACGGGGACTAGCGGTTCCACCGGGGAGCTGTTTTTT. This sequence encodes CASSLTGTSGSTGELFF.

The chain employs TRBV7-2 and TRBJ2-1; 9 nucleotides agree with TRBD2. Losses at the gene ends were 0 bases for V and 5 bases for J; bases not matched to a gene: 2. Germline loops: CDR1 SGHTA, CDR2 FQGNSA. CDR3 length: 15 amino acids. CDR3 loop: CASSLASGSHNEQFF. The CDR3 DNA is TGTGCCAGCAGCTTAGCTAGCGGGAGCCACAATGAGCAGTTCTTC.

This clone was detected only once. This rearrangement joins TRBV5-4 to TRBJ2-7; tentatively, D is TRBD1 (6 bases). Germline-derived CDR1 and CDR2 are SGHNT and YYREEE (reference sequence). CDR3 length: 12 amino acids. The germline V and J ends were trimmed by 3 bases and 5 bases, with 9 bases remaining between them. DNA of the CDR3: TGTGCCAGCAGCTCCACAGGGCACGAGCAGTACTTC. Its protein product is CASSSTGHEQYF.

The J gene is TRBJ2-7, the V gene TRBV5-4; possibly TRBD1 for D (5 bases). The CDR3 covers 15 residues. Trimming left V 3 bases short and J 2 bases short, with 15 bases between. Germline V gene data show CDR1 as SGHNT and CDR2 as YYREEE (reference sequence). The CDR3 loop is CASSSRQGSPYEQYF. CDR3 in DNA: TGTGCCAGCAGCTCGAGGCAGGGTAGCCCCTACGAGCAGTACTTC.

The V and J genes are TRBV6-1 and TRBJ2-5; no definite D call. This CDR3 has 15 amino acids. The germline CDR1 and CDR2 sequences are MNHNS and SASEGT. Trimming shortened V by 2 bases and J by 2 bases, and 12 bases separated the two germline ends. This CDR3 reads CASSEMVVQQETQYF. The CDR3 coding sequence is TGTGCCAGCAGTGAAATGGTCGTACAGCAAGAGACCCAGTACTTC.

This chain uses TRBV19 with TRBJ2-6; D remains ambiguous. CDR1 and CDR2 (germline): LNHDA, SQIVND (reference sequence). There are 13 residues in the CDR3. Trimming removed 7 bases from V and 0 bases from J, with 4 bases in between. CDR3 DNA: TGTGCCAGTATGCTCTCTGGGGCCAACGTCCTGACTTTC. It is translated as CASMLSGANVLTF.

The gene calls are TRBV10-3 and TRBJ2-2, with TRBD1 matching 8 bases. This CDR3 comprises 15 residues. V lost 7 bases, J lost 0 bases, and 4 bases stayed unmatched. Germline-derived CDR1 and CDR2 are ENHRY and SYGVKD. The CDR3 region is CAITPGGSNTGELFF. CDR3 nucleotides: TGTGCCATCACCCCAGGGGGCTCGAACACCGGGGAGCTGTTTTTT.

The CDR3 DNA sequence: TGTGCCAGCAGCTTAGTGTGGGACGGGACTGAAGCTTTCTTT. Translated, it gives CASSLVWDGTEAFF. The chain uses TRBV7-9 and TRBJ1-1; TRBD1 is a possible D gene (5 bases). V was pared by 1 base and J by 5 bases, with 11 bases between. This CDR3 spans 14 amino acids. Germline V gene sequence: CDR1 SEHNR, CDR2 FQNEAQ (reference sequence).

This chain connects TRBV27 to TRBJ2-1; D may correspond to TRBD1 or TRBD2 (5 bases each). The V end was cut by 8 bases, the J end by 0 bases, with 17 bases between. The length of the CDR3 is 16 residues. Germline loops: CDR1 MNHEY, CDR2 SMNVEV (reference sequence). CDR3 bases: TGTGCCAGCTCACTAGGGACGGACCCCTCCTACAATGAGCAGTTCTTC. Translation: CASSLGTDPSYNEQFF.

The rearrangement links TRBV28 to TRBJ2-7; D possibly corresponds to TRBD2 (6 bases). V was cut by 3 bases and J by 4 bases, with 10 bases left in between. The length of the CDR3 is 13 residues. CDR1 and CDR2 (germline): MDHEN, SYDVKM. The CDR3 coding sequence is TGTGCCAGCAGTTTCGGGAGTCAGTACGAGCAGTACTTC. Translating gives CASSFGSQYEQYF.

This sequence joins TRBV10-1 and TRBJ2-7; tentative D call: TRBD1 (5 bases). The germline CDR1 and CDR2 sequences are WNHNN and SYGVQD (reference sequence). Between the trimmed V and J ends, which lost 3 bases and 3 bases, there was a span of 9 bases. The CDR3 runs to 13 residues. The CDR3 loop reads CASSDRQSYEQYF. The CDR3 nucleotides are TGCGCCAGCAGTGACAGACAGAGCTACGAGCAGTACTTC.